This note documents a single TCR beta chain sequence. Using its own MiXCR run on the RT-PCR reads, TCRdb lists one record per CDR3 protein. The sample lists about 400,000 distinct CDR3 sequences, about a sixth seen once, with around 7.2% in the top ten. The data stem from a study of patients and donors after allogeneic stem cell transplantation. Trimming stripped 2 bases from V and 2 bases from J, with 7 bases between. The germline CDR1 and CDR2 sequences are MDHEN and SYDVKM. The CDR3 totals 13 residues. Specimen: blood, either unsorted or a sorted T cell fraction (not recorded which). The receptor's source is a human donor who was either an allogeneic HSCT recipient or a stem cell or donor lymphocyte infusion donor (not recorded which). It is not recorded whose cells these are; they may come from a transplant donor. The chain has TRBV28 and TRBJ2-7; no firm D call. CDR3 DNA: TGTGCCAGCAGTTTAAGTCCCACCTACGAGCAGTACTTC. Its protein is CASSLSPTYEQYF.